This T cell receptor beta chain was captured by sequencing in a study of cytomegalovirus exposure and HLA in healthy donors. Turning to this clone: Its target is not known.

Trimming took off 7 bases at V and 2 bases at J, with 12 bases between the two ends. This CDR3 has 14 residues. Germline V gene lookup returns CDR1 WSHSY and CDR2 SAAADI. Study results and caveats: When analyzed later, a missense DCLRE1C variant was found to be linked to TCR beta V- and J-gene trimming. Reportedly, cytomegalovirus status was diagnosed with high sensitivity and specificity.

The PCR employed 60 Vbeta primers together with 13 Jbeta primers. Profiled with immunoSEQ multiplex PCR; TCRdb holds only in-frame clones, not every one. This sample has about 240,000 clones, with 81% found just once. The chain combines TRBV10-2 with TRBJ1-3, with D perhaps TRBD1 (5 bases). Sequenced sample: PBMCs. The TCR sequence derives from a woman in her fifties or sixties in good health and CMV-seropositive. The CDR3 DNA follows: TGCGCCAGCACCTCGGCAGGGCCTGGAAACACCATATATTTT. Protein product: CASTSAGPGNTIYF.